This entry features one T cell receptor beta chain sequence. The data derive from a study of OX40 agonist ivuxolimab in advanced cancers. Study at large: Dose-escalation subjects each had hepatocellular carcinoma, melanoma, renal cell or head and neck cancer.

The CDR3 has 13 residues. Germline lookup yields CDR1 MDHEN and CDR2 SYDVKM. Trimming shortened V by 4 bases and J by 2 bases, and 6 bases separated the two germline ends. The protocol was immunoSEQ multiplex PCR, while the TCRdb copy is restricted to in-frame clones and leaves out a portion. The sample shows about 50,000 clones, about nine tenths of them seen only once. J is TRBJ2-4 and V is TRBV28, with D possibly called TRBD1 or TRBD2 (5 bases each). The clonotype originates from an adult with an advanced solid tumor such as melanoma, head and neck, liver or kidney cancer. This material consisted of CD4+ or CD8+ T cells sorted from blood, taken in a trial of the OX40 agonist ivuxolimab. CDR3: CASSWDPKNIQYF. DNA for the CDR3: TGTGCCAGCAGTTGGGACCCCAAAAACATTCAGTACTTC.